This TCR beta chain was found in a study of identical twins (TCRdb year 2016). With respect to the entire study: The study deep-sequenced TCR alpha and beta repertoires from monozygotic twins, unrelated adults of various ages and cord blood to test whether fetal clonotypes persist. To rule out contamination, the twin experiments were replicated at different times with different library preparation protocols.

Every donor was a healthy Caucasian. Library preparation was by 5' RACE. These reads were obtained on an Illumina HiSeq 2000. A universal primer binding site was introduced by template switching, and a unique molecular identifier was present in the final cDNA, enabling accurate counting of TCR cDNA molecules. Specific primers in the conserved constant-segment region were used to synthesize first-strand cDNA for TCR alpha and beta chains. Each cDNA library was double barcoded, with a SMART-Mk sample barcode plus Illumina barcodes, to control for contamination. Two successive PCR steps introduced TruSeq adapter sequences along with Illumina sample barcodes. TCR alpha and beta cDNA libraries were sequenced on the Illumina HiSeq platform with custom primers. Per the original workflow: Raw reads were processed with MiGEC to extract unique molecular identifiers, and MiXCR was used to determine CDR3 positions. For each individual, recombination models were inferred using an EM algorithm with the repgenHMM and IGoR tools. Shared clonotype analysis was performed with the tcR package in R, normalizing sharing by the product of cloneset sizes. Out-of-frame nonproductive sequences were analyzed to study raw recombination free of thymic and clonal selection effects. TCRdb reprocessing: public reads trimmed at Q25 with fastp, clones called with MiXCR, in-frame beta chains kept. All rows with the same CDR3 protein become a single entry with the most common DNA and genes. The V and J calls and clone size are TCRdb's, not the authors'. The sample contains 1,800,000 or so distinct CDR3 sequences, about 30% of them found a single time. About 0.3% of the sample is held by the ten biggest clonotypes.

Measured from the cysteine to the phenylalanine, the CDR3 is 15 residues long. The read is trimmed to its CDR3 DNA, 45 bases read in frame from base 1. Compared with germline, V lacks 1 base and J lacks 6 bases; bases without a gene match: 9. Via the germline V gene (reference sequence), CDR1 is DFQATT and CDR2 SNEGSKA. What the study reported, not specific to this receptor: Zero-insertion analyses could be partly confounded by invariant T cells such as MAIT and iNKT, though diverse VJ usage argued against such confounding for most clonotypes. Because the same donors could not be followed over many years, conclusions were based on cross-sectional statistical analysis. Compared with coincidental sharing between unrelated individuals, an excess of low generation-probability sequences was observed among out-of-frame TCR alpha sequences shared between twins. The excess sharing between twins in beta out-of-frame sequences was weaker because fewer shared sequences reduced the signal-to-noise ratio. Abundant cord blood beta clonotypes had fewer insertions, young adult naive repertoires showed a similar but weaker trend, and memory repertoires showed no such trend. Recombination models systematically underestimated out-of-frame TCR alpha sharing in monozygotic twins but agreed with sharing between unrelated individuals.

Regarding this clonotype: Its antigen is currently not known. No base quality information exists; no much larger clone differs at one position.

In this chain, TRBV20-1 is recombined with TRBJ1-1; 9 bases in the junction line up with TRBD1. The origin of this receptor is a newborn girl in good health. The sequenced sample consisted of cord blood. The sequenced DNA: TGCAGTGCTAGAGCGAACAGGGGGCGGGTGGCTGAAGCTTTCTTT. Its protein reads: CSARANRGRVAEAFF.